The present T cell receptor beta chain was sequenced within a study of human T cells and chemical hapten exposure. Study summary: Patients, a majority of them female, were diagnosed with alopecia areata, totalis or universalis. Slight differences in pooled library volume were the main source of varying TCR yields across samples. General study results and limits: Sensitizing with DPC caused no change in TCRs above 1 in 1000 frequency. Relative to controls, expanded TCRs formed significantly more large CDR3 similarity clusters.

This clonotype was detected ten times or more. Antigen unknown. Sample time point: pre-sensitization, week 0. Indicated treatment: therapeutic diphenylcyclopropenone sensitization with weekly scalp DPC. The trim removed 4 bases at V and 2 bases at J, leaving 3 bases unmatched. The CDR3 extends over 16 amino acids. Germline V gene data show CDR1 as LGHNA and CDR2 as YSLEER. TCRdb reprocessed the RACE reads via MiXCR and lists one record per CDR3 protein. This table has roughly 260,000 distinct CDR3 sequences, approximately 8.6% appearing once. Here the sequenced sample was whole blood, taken in connection with sensitization to the hapten diphenylcyclopropenone (DPC). The clonotype originates from a woman aged 40 to 50 with alopecia areata. Some clones in this sample may be carry-over from other donors' samples. This chain connects TRBV4-3 to TRBJ2-7, with 15 bases that match TRBD2. The CDR3 spells CASSPGLAGGTYEQYF. In nucleotides, the CDR3 is TGCGCCAGCAGCCCGGGACTAGCGGGAGGCACCTACGAGCAGTACTTC.